This T cell receptor beta chain was obtained from a study of cytomegalovirus exposure and HLA in healthy donors. Data came from immunoSEQ multiplex PCR; TCRdb stores just in-frame clones and leaves some out. In the table there are over 200,000 clones, about 86% of which are singletons. Source material: PBMCs. The sequence came from a woman aged 18-29 years in good health and CMV-seronegative.

DNA of the CDR3: TGCGCCAGCAGCCCAGGACAGTTCAACACTGAAGCTTTCTTT. It translates to CASSPGQFNTEAFF. The chain combines TRBV5-1 with TRBJ1-1, with D maybe TRBD1 (6 bases). V was trimmed by 4 bases and J by 2 bases, leaving 12 bases between them. Germline V gene lookup returns CDR1 SGHRS and CDR2 YFSETQ. The CDR3 covers 14 residues.